This TCR beta chain was sequenced for a study of shared clonotypes between healthy human individuals. The CDR3 has 16 residues. Losses at the gene ends were 4 bases for V and 2 bases for J; bases not matched to a gene: 8. Looked up from germline, CDR1 is MDHEN and CDR2 is SYDVKM. Naive CD8 isolation took CD45RO-negative cells positively selected for CCR7 and excluded terminally differentiated effector memory CD45RA+ cells. Study-wide results and caveats: Sequencing depth was expected to affect clonotype sharing among donors.

Note on this clone: No antigen is known for it.

Profiled with immunoSEQ multiplex PCR; TCRdb holds only in-frame clones, not every one. The repertoire holds about 680,000 clones, with 92% as singletons. V and J are TRBV28 and TRBJ2-7; 10 positions match TRBD1. The sample was naive CD8+ T cells sorted from blood. This clonotype originated in a man aged 25-40 years in good health. This CDR3 is CASSWTSGQGTYEQYF. The CDR3 DNA reads as TGTGCCAGCAGTTGGACTTCGGGACAGGGGACCTACGAGCAGTACTTC.